This TCR beta chain was sequenced in a study of blood T cell repertoires in COVID-19. As for the study in general: The samples span acute and convalescent COVID-19 from the United States, Italy and Spain. From T cells, B-cell-depleted T cells, or PBMCs came the material, which was cDNA or gDNA.

Methods used by the authors: Reference gene primer amplification gave nucleated cell count estimates. Profiling relied on immunoSEQ multiplex PCR, and the TCRdb table lists in-frame clones only, not all of them. V and J calls and clone size follow that table, whereas D and trimming were derived from the DNA. Here the sample spans some 350,000 clones, almost 90% being singletons. Recruited during active infection, patients (from Seattle) were subsequently followed longitudinally. This CDR3 has 14 residues. V lost 3 bases to trimming and J lost 3 bases, with 11 bases between them. From germline, CDR1 is MDHEN and CDR2 SYDVKM.

The V gene is TRBV28, the J gene TRBJ1-1; D not certain. The receptor comes from a woman aged 70-85 years with COVID-19, enrolled during active disease. Sequenced sample: peripheral blood. CDR3 sequence reads: CASSFAGWDTEAFF. The CDR3 bases are TGTGCCAGCAGTTTTGCGGGGTGGGACACTGAAGCTTTCTTT.